The 12 T cell receptor beta chains given below trace back to one sample, sequenced in a study of cytomegalovirus exposure and HLA in healthy donors. PCR employed 60 Vbeta and 13 Jbeta primers. Assay: immunoSEQ multiplex PCR; the TCRdb copy retains only in-frame clones and omits some. Of tens of thousands of clones listed, about 77% are singletons. The specimen was PBMCs. Every receptor here comes from a male donor in good health and CMV-seropositive.

The rearrangement uses TRBV28 and TRBJ1-3; D is uncertain. V lost 3 bases and J lost 11, with 20 bases in between. This CDR3 region has 15 residues. Germline CDR1 is MDHEN and CDR2 is SYDVKM. The CDR3 DNA sequence: TGTGCCAGCAGTTTCCCCGGTCGAACGGGAGGTCCCATATATTTT. Its translation: CASSFPGRTGGPIYF.

The chain joins TRBV6-4 to TRBJ2-5; TRBD2 matches at 8 bases. The trim removed 3 bases at V and 4 bases at J, leaving 7 bases unmatched. The CDR3 runs to 15 residues. Germline lookup yields CDR1 MRHNA and CDR2 SNTAGT. CDR3 region: CASSEVAGGRETQYF. The CDR3, as DNA: TGTGCCAGCAGTGAAGTGGCGGGAGGTCGAGAGACCCAGTACTTC.

The chain combines TRBV7-2 with TRBJ2-4, with TRBD1 identical over 11 bases. This CDR3 has 18 amino acids. With 4 bases clipped from V and 1 base from J, the junction kept 9 bases outside the gene matches. Germline V gene lookup returns CDR1 SGHTA and CDR2 FQGNSA. The CDR3 is CASSSGTGGKSAKNIQYF. Here the CDR3 DNA reads TGTGCCAGCAGCTCCGGGACAGGGGGGAAATCGGCCAAAAACATTCAGTACTTC.

V and J are TRBV30 and TRBJ2-1, with 8 nucleotides matching TRBD2. CDR1 and CDR2 (germline): GTSNPN, SVGIG (reference sequence). With V trimmed by 0 bases and J by 10 bases, 11 bases remained unmatched. The CDR3 runs to 15 residues. The CDR3 loop reads CAWSVIFQRGKEQFF. CDR3 DNA sequence: TGTGCCTGGAGTGTGATCTTTCAGCGGGGGAAGGAGCAGTTCTTC.

The genes are TRBV19 and TRBJ1-5; D call uncertain. CDR3 length: 13 residues. Deletions cut 11 bases from V and 4 bases from J, with 15 bases between. Germline V gives CDR1 LNHDA, CDR2 SQIVND (reference sequence). The CDR3 reads CASAGYPNQPQHF. CDR3 in DNA: TGTGCCTCTGCAGGCTACCCTAATCAGCCCCAGCATTTT.

The chain recombines TRBV12-5 with TRBJ2-3; TRBD2 is a possible D gene (6 bases). V was pared by 6 bases and J by 7 bases, with 20 bases between. This CDR3 comprises 15 residues. Germline assignment: CDR1 LGHNT and CDR2 FRNRAP. The CDR3 DNA is TGTGCTAGTGGCCTCGGGGACTTACCCACTAATACGCAGTATTTT. It specifies CASGLGDLPTNTQYF.

V and J are TRBV15 and TRBJ2-2, with D perhaps TRBD2 (6 bases). This CDR3 region has 16 residues. The germline CDR1 and CDR2 sequences are LNHNV and YYDKDF (reference sequence). Deletions cut 8 bases from V and 2 bases from J, with 18 bases between. DNA of the CDR3: TGTGCCACCGGGGGAGGAGGGACTGTTAACACCGGGGAGCTGTTTTTT. This encodes CATGGGGTVNTGELFF.

The chain couples TRBV27 to TRBJ1-5; possible D gene TRBD1, 5 bases. From germline, CDR1 is MNHEY and CDR2 SMNVEV (reference sequence). V was cut by 2 bases and J by 2 bases, with 22 bases left in between. The length of the CDR3 is 19 residues. CDR3 region: CASSLRAGGGIVGNQPQHF. Written as DNA, the CDR3 is TGTGCCAGCAGTTTAAGGGCGGGGGGGGGTATCGTAGGCAATCAGCCCCAGCATTTT.

This clone was recorded a few times. The rearrangement joins TRBV4-1 to TRBJ1-4; possibly TRBD1 for D (5 bases). V dropped 2 bases and J dropped 7 bases, with 26 bases sitting between them. The CDR3 runs 19 residues. Germline V gene lookup returns CDR1 MGHRA and CDR2 YSYEKL. The CDR3 coding sequence is TGCGCCAGCAGCCAACTAAGGAGAGGGATCGGGGGTGGAGGTGAAAAACTGTTTTTT. It codes for CASSQLRRGIGGGGEKLFF.

The chain joins TRBV7-6 to TRBJ2-1, with 15 bases identical to TRBD2. Trimming cost V 0 bases and J 10 bases; bases outside gene matches: 7. Germline V gives CDR1 SGHVS, CDR2 FNYEAQ. This CDR3 has 17 amino acids. CDR3 sequence (DNA): TGTGCCAGCAGCTTAGCGGGGGGACTAGCGGGAGGCCGCGAGCAGTTCTTC. Encoded protein: CASSLAGGLAGGREQFF.

This clone was seen many times. This sequence joins TRBV7-6 and TRBJ1-1, with D possibly being TRBD1 (6 bases). This CDR3 contains 13 residues. The germline V and J ends were trimmed by 0 bases and 7 bases, with 9 bases remaining between them. Germline V gene data show CDR1 as SGHVS and CDR2 as FNYEAQ. CDR3: CASSLARGSEAFF. CDR3 coding DNA: TGTGCCAGCAGCTTAGCCAGGGGCAGTGAAGCTTTCTTT. Looking up the rest from reference TRBV7-6 and TRBJ1-1 gives the full variable domain: GAGVSQSPRYKVTKRGQDVALRCDPISGHVSLYWYRQALGQGPEFLTYFNYEAQQDKSGLPNDRFSAERPEGSISTLTIQRTEQRDSAMYRCASSLARGSEAFFGQGTRLTVV.

This rearrangement joins TRBV12-5 to TRBJ2-3; D is possibly TRBD2 (5 bases). From germline, CDR1 is LGHNT and CDR2 FRNRAP. Trimming removed 5 bases from V and 6 bases from J, with 12 bases in between. The CDR3 covers 13 residues. In DNA form, the CDR3 reads TGTGCTAGTGGTCCACGGACGGGGGATACGCAGTATTTT. Translating it yields CASGPRTGDTQYF.